This T cell receptor (beta chain) is from a study of T cell repertoires in cytomegalovirus infection. V lost 1 base to trimming and J lost 0 bases, with 4 bases between them. Germline CDR1 SGHTA, CDR2 FQGNSA. The CDR3 is 14 amino acids. General observations from the study: The ex vivo response was dominated by HLA-C-restricted CMV-specific TCR beta clonotypes.

One entry per CDR3 protein results from TCRdb running MiXCR on the reads. The sample shows about 130,000 distinct CDR3 sequences, roughly a quarter of them seen only once. This clonotype has only a few counts. The antigen is undetermined. Sample: PBMCs, sequenced either directly or after in vitro stimulation (not recorded which). The V and J genes are TRBV7-2 and TRBJ1-3, with D unclear. The TCR sequence derives from a human donor in good health (CMV status not recorded). Some clones in this sample may be carry-over from other donors' samples. CDR3 amino acids: CASSLDASGNTIYF. The CDR3 coding sequence is TGTGCCAGCAGCTTAGACGCCTCTGGAAACACCATATATTTT.